This TCR beta chain was obtained from a study of early T cells in non-severe SARS-CoV-2 infection. Study-level background: Sequencing of bulk RNA from unsorted whole blood was done, without chain pairing.

Whole-study findings and limits: VDJdb-based matching was biased toward anti-spike CD8 responses and missed private and CD4 specificities.

V shed 6 bases and J shed 5 bases, with 19 bases lying between them. This CDR3 is 15 amino acids long. The germline V gene has CDR1 LGHDT and CDR2 YNNKEL (reference sequence). Each single cDNA molecule received a unique molecular identifier. TCRdb re-called the 5' RACE reads through MiXCR, storing one row per CDR3 protein. The sample records some 45,000 distinct CDR3 sequences, around 4.1% being singletons. This clonotype was observed many times. The target antigen is unknown. The sample comprised whole blood. J is TRBJ1-2 and V is TRBV3-1; tentatively, D is TRBD1 (6 bases). The receptor was derived from an adult who was a healthcare worker with PCR-confirmed SARS-CoV-2 infection or an uninfected control (not recorded which). The CDR3 reads CASRRTLGAAYGYTF. The CDR3 nucleotides read TGTGCCAGCAGACGGACATTGGGGGCAGCATATGGCTACACCTTC.